A single sample is the source of the 2 T cell receptor beta chains below, sequenced in a study of shared clonotypes between healthy human individuals. Data came from immunoSEQ multiplex PCR; TCRdb stores just in-frame clones and leaves some out. This table has over a million clones, approximately 97% appearing once. The sequenced material came from naive CD4+ T cells sorted from blood. Subset indicated: CD45RA+ positively selected. The receptors come from a man aged 30 to 45 in good health.

The CDR3 DNA sequence: TGTGCCAGCAGTTCGGGTGGCGCAGACCGCACTGAAGCTTTCTTT. Its protein is CASSSGGADRTEAFF. The chain joins TRBV28 to TRBJ1-1; D unclear. This CDR3 comprises 15 residues. Trimming removed 4 bases at V and 4 bases at J, with 16 bases between. Germline-derived CDR1 and CDR2 are MDHEN and SYDVKM.

V gene TRBV7-2 combines with J gene TRBJ2-7, with D tentatively TRBD2 (5 bases). There are 16 residues in the CDR3. V shed 1 base and J shed 3 bases, with 16 bases lying between them. CDR1 is SGHTA, CDR2 FQGNSA, per germline. The CDR3, as DNA: TGTGCCAGCAGCTTAGGCCTTTCCGGGATCAGCTACGAGCAGTACTTC. Amino acids: CASSLGLSGISYEQYF.